This T cell receptor (beta chain) appears in the sequencing data of a study of Graves' ophthalmopathy and Graves' hyperthyroidism (dated by TCRdb to 2017 to 2018). Describing the broader study: Stable hyperthyroidism was defined as no progression to ophthalmopathy within 18 months of follow-up. An independent validation cohort comprised 18 hyperthyroidism patients and 15 to 17 patients who later progressed from hyperthyroidism to ophthalmopathy. T-cell repertoires of thyroid tissue and blood were compared in over five hyperthyroidism patients. Following sample collection, hyperthyroidism patients were given methimazole at a starting dose of 30 mg daily, and ophthalmopathy patients were given high-dose intravenous methylprednisolone. In total, 120 to 150 blood samples were TCR-sequenced: around 42 ophthalmopathy, approximately 80 hyperthyroidism and some 17 hyperthyroidism-to-ophthalmopathy patients. The study used signatures of the TCR beta repertoire to tell Graves' ophthalmopathy apart from Graves' hyperthyroidism and to predict which patients would progress to ophthalmopathy. To explore V-J signatures that distinguish ophthalmopathy from hyperthyroidism, a discovery set of 90 to 100 patients was enrolled, made up of 40 to 45 with ophthalmopathy and 57 with stable hyperthyroidism. Study-wide conclusions, independent of this receptor: Most of the expanded thyroid clonotypes with a frequency above 0.001 were also detected in blood, and it was suggested that the thyroid immune response may be reflected by blood repertoires. Ophthalmopathy was separated from stable hyperthyroidism by the 13-signature model with around 89% sensitivity and about 81% specificity in cross-validation and with 80%/75% in the test set. No statistical method was used to set the sample size in advance, and the investigators knew which group each participant was assigned to. In validation, the model predicted ophthalmopathy progression with 70.59% sensitivity and 72.22% specificity; some 13 predicted patients were CT-confirmed with GO in a median of roughly 6.8 months.

As for this clonotype: The antigen it binds to is not known. Base qualities are not provided; no much larger clone lies one nucleotide away.

Hyperthyroidism patients were newly diagnosed, with disease duration under 2 months, and aged 18 to 65 years. Patients were excluded if they had other autoimmune diseases, uncontrolled infections, pregnancy or lactation. Clinical symptoms, serum thyroxine, TRAb, thyroid ultrasound and orbital computed tomography formed the basis of the diagnosis. Total RNA was extracted using Trizol reagent, and RNA quality was checked on an Agilent 2100 Bioanalyzer. Taken from cysteine to phenylalanine, the CDR3 has 20 residues. Only the CDR3 DNA is retained, 60 bases long and in frame from the first base. Clipping removes 2 bases from V and 0 bases from J, with 13 as the unmatched junction base count. Sequences MNHEY (CDR1) and SVGEGT (CDR2) are obtained from the germline V gene. For repertoire sequencing, TCR beta CDR3 regions were amplified from RNA transcripts. The first round of RT-PCR was done with HTBI primers and the Qiagen OneStep RT-PCR kit, and was followed by a second round of multiplex PCR, then size selection and purification. The libraries underwent paired-end sequencing with 100 bp reads on an Illumina HiSeq2000. The authors' analysis ran thus. SOAPnuke was used to process the reads, throwing out any read that had adapters, had uncalled bases, had a mean Phred below 15, or lacked an exact constant-primer or identifier match. COPE v1.2.5 was used to merge high-quality paired reads. Each unique nucleotide sequence was treated as a clonotype, and MiTCR v1.1 was used to align the clonotypes to the IMGT TRB V, D and J references. The analysis was limited to V-J combinations with a frequency above 0.0001, which together covered 99.2% of the repertoires. For each V-J combination, a TCR clonal expansion and chaos score was defined as the ratio of F50 clonal expansion to chaos observed in the TCRdist matrix. Features were reduced by Welch's t-statistics and random forest to roughly 14 V-J combinations, which fed a naive Bayes classifier. The similarity between thyroid and blood repertoires was quantified using the Morisita-Horn index. TCRdb reworked the public reads: Q25 trimming with fastp, MiXCR clone assembly, productive beta chains retained. For every CDR3 protein sequence, its rows merge into one entry that carries the most common genes and DNA. These V and J calls originate from TCRdb's pipeline instead of the authors' own analysis. Present in this sample are 500,000 to 700,000 distinct CDR3 sequences, 35% to 45% of which were seen just once. The top ten constitute about 4% of the sample.

The V and J genes are TRBV6-2 or TRBV6-3 and TRBJ1-4; a stretch of 9 junction bases matches TRBD1. This TCR was recovered from an adult man with Graves' hyperthyroidism. Sequenced sample: peripheral blood or thyroid tissue (not recorded which). The CDR3 reads as follows: CASSYRLGTGRRATNEKLFF. The sequence in DNA is TGTGCCAGCAGTTACCGCCTCGGGACAGGGCGACGTGCAACTAATGAAAAACTGTTTTTT.